The source of this T cell receptor (beta chain) is a study of T cells in tumors after PD-1 blockade. The germline gives CDR1 SGHTA, CDR2 FQGNSA. The CDR3 covers 13 residues. V lost 1 base and J 7 bases, leaving 11 bases between the germline ends. Method: immunoSEQ multiplex PCR; TCRdb's copy keeps in-frame clones and lacks some. Of about 47,000 clones detected, around four fifths appear once; the ten largest clones hold about 9.3%. This sequence joins TRBV7-2 and TRBJ2-7; D possibly corresponds to TRBD2 (5 bases). The TCR sequence derives from a human donor with advanced basal cell or squamous cell carcinoma (not recorded which). The source was PBMCs, collected before anti-PD-1 therapy. The CDR3 DNA reads TGTGCCAGCAGCTTAGGAGGACTTGGAGAGCAGTACTTC. This translates into CASSLGGLGEQYF.